This TCR delta chain was captured in a study of gammadelta T cells in human blood (dated by TCRdb to 2019 to 2021). On the study overall, not on this receptor specifically: According to the study, polyclonal expansion of innate gamma-delta T cells right after birth appeared to be driven by microbial exposure.

The germline V gene yields TSWWSYY for CDR1 and QGS for CDR2. The CDR3 has 19 amino acids, counting the end cysteine and phenylalanine. Of all the DNA, just the CDR3 is kept, 57 bases in frame from base 1. This clone has more than one count but fewer than ten. The clone's antigen remains unknown. The protein recorded in TCRdb matches a much larger clone and deviates from this DNA's translation at residue 15, suggesting a read error; the protein here is obtained by translating the DNA. Receptor amplification or capture employed RT-PCR. The run used an Illumina MiSeq. Clonotypes were called again by TCRdb from the public reads via CATT, and duplicate nucleotide sequences were then merged into one entry. In all, the sample holds fewer than 350 delta-chain clones, and roughly two fifths of those were seen once. The ten biggest clones cover around 70% of the sample.

The chain joins TRDV1 to TRDJ1; a tentative D call is TRDD2 (5 bases match). Input material: non-Vgamma9Vdelta2 gamma-delta T cells from adult blood. The sequence was obtained from a human donor. The sequence in DNA is TGTGCTCTTGGGGAATCCGCTTCCCGCTCTATTCCGTACACCAATAAACTCATCTTT. This is translated as CALGESASRSIPYTNKLIF.